The clone carrying this T cell receptor beta chain was counted a few times. This specimen belongs to a study of blood T cells in healthy people across ages. This CDR3 is built from 15 residues. Per the germline V gene, CDR1 is MDHEN and CDR2 is SYDVKM. V lost 9 bases and J lost 0; bases outside the gene matches: 5. The authors ran a second PCR of about 7 to 12 cycles using a sample-barcoded 5' primer and a J-beta primer mix. MiXCR, run by TCRdb on the 5' RACE reads, gives a single entry per CDR3 protein. The sample includes 800,000 to 950,000 distinct CDR3 sequences, roughly 52% seen only once; the top ten take about an eighth.

Sequenced: blood. The chain joins TRBV28 to TRBJ2-7, with 13 bases aligning to TRBD2. This TCR was recovered from a man between 25 and 39 years old in good health. As DNA, the CDR3 is TGTGCCAGTGGGACTAGCGGGGCGTTCTCCTACGAGCAGTACTTC. The encoded protein is CASGTSGAFSYEQYF. The entire variable domain, with the rest obtained from reference TRBV28 and TRBJ2-7, is as follows: DVKVTQSSRYLVKRTGEKVFLECVQDMDHENMFWYRQDPGLGLRLIYFSYDVKMKEKGDIPEGYSVSREKKERFSLILESASTNQTSMYLCASGTSGAFSYEQYFGPGTRLTVT.